The entry below describes one T cell receptor beta chain. This sample was included in a study of blood T cell repertoires in COVID-19. Germline CDR1 is SGHNT and CDR2 is YYREEE (reference sequence). The CDR3 spans 17 residues. V was pared by 4 bases and J by 0 bases, with 6 bases of the junction left unmatched. The protocol was immunoSEQ multiplex PCR, while the TCRdb copy is restricted to in-frame clones and leaves out a portion. The top ten clones hold 6.2% of a sample with some 160,000 clones, around four fifths of them seen once. Recovered participants had two consecutive negative NP/OP PCR tests, healthcare professional clearance, or symptom resolution.

The receptor comes from a woman in her forties who had recovered from COVID-19. Sequencing input: PBMCs or T cells enriched from blood (not recorded which). The chain links TRBV5-4 to TRBJ2-5, with 13 bases matching TRBD2. This CDR3 is CASSDIGTSGDQETQYF. CDR3 coding DNA: TGTGCCAGCAGCGACATTGGGACTAGCGGGGACCAAGAGACCCAGTACTTC. The full variable domain, in which reference TRBV5-4 and TRBJ2-5 provide the parts outside the CDR3, is ETGVTQSPTHLIKTRGQQVTLRCSSQSGHNTVSWYQQALGQGPQFIFQYYREEENGRGNFPPRFSGLQFPNYSSELNVNALELDDSALYLCASSDIGTSGDQETQYFGPGTRLLVL.